Here is one T cell receptor beta chain with its context. This sample was included in a study of cytomegalovirus exposure and HLA in healthy donors. In the PCR, 60 Vbeta and 13 Jbeta primers were used. Profiling relied on immunoSEQ multiplex PCR, and the TCRdb table lists in-frame clones only, not all of them. The sample carries tens of thousands of clones, about 69% recorded once. The CDR3 covers 12 residues. CDR1 SQVTM and CDR2 ANQGSEA come from the germline V gene. With 6 bases removed from V and 6 bases from J, the gap between germline ends came to 12 bases. This chain uses TRBV29-1 with TRBJ1-3; possible D gene TRBD1, 5 bases. This clonotype originated in a woman between 40 and 55 years old in good health and CMV-seropositive. The specimen was PBMCs. The CDR3 DNA reads TGCAGCGTGGAGACAGCTCCAAACACCATATATTTT. It yields the protein CSVETAPNTIYF.